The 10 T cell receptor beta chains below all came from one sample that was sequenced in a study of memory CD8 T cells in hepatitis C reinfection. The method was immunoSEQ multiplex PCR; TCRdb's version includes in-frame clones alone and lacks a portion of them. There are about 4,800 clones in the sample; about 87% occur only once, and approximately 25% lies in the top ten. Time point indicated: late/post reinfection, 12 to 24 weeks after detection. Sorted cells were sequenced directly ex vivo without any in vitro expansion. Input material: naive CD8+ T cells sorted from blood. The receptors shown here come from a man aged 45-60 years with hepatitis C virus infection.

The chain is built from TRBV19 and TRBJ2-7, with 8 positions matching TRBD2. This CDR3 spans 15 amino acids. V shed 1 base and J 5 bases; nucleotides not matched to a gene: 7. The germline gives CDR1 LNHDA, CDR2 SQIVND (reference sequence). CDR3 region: CASSIVSGGSDEQYF. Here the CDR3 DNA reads TGTGCCAGTAGTATAGTGTCGGGAGGGAGCGACGAGCAGTACTTC.

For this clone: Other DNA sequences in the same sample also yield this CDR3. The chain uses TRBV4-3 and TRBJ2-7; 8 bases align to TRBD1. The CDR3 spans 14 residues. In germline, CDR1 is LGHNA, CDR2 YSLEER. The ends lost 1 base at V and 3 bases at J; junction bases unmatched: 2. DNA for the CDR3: TGCGCCAGCAGCCAAGGGACAGGGCGCTACGAGCAGTACTTC. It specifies CASSQGTGRYEQYF.

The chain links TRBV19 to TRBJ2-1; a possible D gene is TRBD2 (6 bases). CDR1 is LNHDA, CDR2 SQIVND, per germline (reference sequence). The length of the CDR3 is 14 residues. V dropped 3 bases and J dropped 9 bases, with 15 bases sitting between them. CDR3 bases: TGTGCCAGTAGTATGGGGACTCAAGCAATTGAGCAGTTCTTC. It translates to CASSMGTQAIEQFF.

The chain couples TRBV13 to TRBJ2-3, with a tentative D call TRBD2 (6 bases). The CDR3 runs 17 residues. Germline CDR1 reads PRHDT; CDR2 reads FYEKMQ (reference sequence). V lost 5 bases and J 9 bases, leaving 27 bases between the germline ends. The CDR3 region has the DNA TGTGCCAGCAGCGGAAGGAGGAGGGACGTTTTTGGAGAAACGCAGTATTTT. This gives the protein CASSGRRRDVFGETQYF.

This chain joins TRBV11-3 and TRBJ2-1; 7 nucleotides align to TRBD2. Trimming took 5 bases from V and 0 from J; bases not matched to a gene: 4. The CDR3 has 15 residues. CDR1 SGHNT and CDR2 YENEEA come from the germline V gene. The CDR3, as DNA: TGTGCCAGCAGCGCCCGACTAGCCTCCTACAATGAGCAGTTCTTC. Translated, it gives CASSARLASYNEQFF.

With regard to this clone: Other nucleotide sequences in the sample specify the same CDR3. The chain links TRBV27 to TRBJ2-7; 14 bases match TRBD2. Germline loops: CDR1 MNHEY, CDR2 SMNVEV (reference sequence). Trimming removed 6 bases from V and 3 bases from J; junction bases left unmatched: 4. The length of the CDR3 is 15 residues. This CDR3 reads CASSPGTSGSYEQYF. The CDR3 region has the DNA TGTGCCAGCAGCCCTGGGACTAGCGGGAGCTACGAGCAGTACTTC.

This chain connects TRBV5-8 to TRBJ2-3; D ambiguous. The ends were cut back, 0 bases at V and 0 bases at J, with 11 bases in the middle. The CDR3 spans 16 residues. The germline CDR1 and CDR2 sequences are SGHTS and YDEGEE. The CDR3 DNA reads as TGTGCCAGCAGCTTGGACGGAGAGGCTAGCACAGATACGCAGTATTTT. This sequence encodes CASSLDGEASTDTQYF.

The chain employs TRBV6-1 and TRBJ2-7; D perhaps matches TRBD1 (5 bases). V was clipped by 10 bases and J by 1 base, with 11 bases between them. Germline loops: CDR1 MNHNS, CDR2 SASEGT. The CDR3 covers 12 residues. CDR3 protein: CATSTDSYEQYF. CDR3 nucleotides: TGTGCCACCTCGACAGATTCCTACGAGCAGTACTTC.

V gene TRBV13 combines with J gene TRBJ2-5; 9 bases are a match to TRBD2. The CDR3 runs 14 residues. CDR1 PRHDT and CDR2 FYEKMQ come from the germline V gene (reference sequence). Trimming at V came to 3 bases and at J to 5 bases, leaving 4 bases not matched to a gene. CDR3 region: CASSLGSGSETQYF. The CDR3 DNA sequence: TGTGCCAGCAGCTTGGGTAGCGGGAGTGAGACCCAGTACTTC.

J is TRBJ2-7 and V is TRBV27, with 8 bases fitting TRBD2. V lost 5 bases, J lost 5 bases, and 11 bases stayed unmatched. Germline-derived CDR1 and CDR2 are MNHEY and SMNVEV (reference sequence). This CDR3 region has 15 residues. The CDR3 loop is CASSPINSGINEQYF. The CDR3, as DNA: TGTGCCAGCAGTCCGATCAATAGCGGGATTAACGAGCAGTACTTC.